Included here is one TCR beta chain sequence, with context. Its target is not known. TCRdb's copy holds only in-frame clones and misses some; the assay was immunoSEQ multiplex PCR. The data contain tens of thousands of clones, approximately 90% of them singletons. Trimming removed 0 bases at V and 1 base at J, with 12 bases between. This CDR3 spans 16 amino acids. Germline assignment: CDR1 MNHEY and CDR2 SMNVEV (reference sequence). The data originate from a study of Tregs in tolerant kidney transplant recipients. Unstimulated regulatory T cells (CD4+CD25+CD127-), CD4+CD25- non-regulatory cells, CD4 and CD8 cells were FACS-sorted from thawed PBMCs. Study-level results: The most relevant donor-specific Treg TCRbeta repertoire apparently came from expansion with activated donor B cells.

V and J are TRBV27 and TRBJ1-1; D is ambiguous. Sequences were obtained from CD8+ T cells from blood. The clonotype originates from a human donor in good health. The CDR3: CASSLSPGTSNTEAFF. The CDR3 nucleotides read TGTGCCAGCAGTTTATCGCCAGGAACTTCGAACACTGAAGCTTTCTTT.